This T cell receptor beta chain was recovered during a study of blood T cells in healthy people across ages (dated by TCRdb to about 2015). Regarding the complete study: Template switching captured roughly one uniquely barcoded TCR beta cDNA molecule per two T cells in model experiments. For two donors (one aged 18 to 30 and one aged 80 or older), the study analyzed two additional independent replicas of 1 million unique cDNA reads from the same blood draw. Four age groups were formed from the donors: young (average roughly 15 years), middle-aged (approximately 42), aged (roughly 56) and long-lived (82). The study measured age-related changes in TCR beta repertoire diversity using deep sequencing normalized with unique cDNA molecular identifiers. To avoid experimental bias, donors of different ages were distributed randomly across sequencing lanes. General findings and caveats noted by the study authors: Total diversity estimates from one million sequenced T cells were considered lower bounds and underestimates. Compared with the aged group, more naive CD4+ T cells, fewer expanded clones and increased TCR diversity were shown by the long-lived group, suggesting age selection. As age increased, observed TCR beta diversity per million T cells dropped in a roughly linear way, and a significant reduction was already evident by age approximately 40. Observed TCR beta diversity correlated strongly with the percentage of naive T cells measured by flow cytometry. Conclusive comparison of naive and antigen-experienced compartments was prevented by the profiling of bulk unsorted PBMCs. The CMV infection status of donors was not known, potentially confounding age-related changes in expanded clonotypes.

The 39 donors, aged 6 to 90 years, were systemically healthy Caucasian individuals from Russia. Each donor gave about 11 milliliters of peripheral blood, drawn into EDTA-treated Vacutainer tubes. Ficoll-Paque density-gradient centrifugation was used to isolate PBMCs, with at least 7 million per sample. Trizol reagent was used to extract total RNA from PBMCs, with at least 5 micrograms per sample. The percentages of naive CD45RAhigh/CD27high T cells were determined by flow cytometry on a PBMC aliquot from every donor. Receptors were amplified or captured by 5' RACE. These reads were obtained on an Illumina HiSeq 2500. A second PCR of about 6 to 11 cycles was performed with a sample-barcoded 5' primer and a J-beta primer mix. A unique molecular identifier was introduced onto each TCR beta cDNA molecule by a template-switch 5' adaptor carrying 12 random nucleotides. Each sample yielded at least 2.5 million CDR3-containing paired-end reads. First-strand cDNA was synthesized from all RNA with the Mint cDNA synthesis kit, primed by a TRBC-specific oligonucleotide. Following uracil-DNA glycosylase treatment, a first 18-cycle PCR with universal primers M1SS and BC2_uni_R was performed on all cDNA. The authors' pipeline ran thus. For normalization, 1 million high-quality reads were randomly selected from each sample, with every read carrying a distinct molecular identifier. Instead of being binned into consensus sequences, reads that shared molecular identifiers were thrown out. CDR3 identification, clonotype clustering and error correction used MiTCR with a Q25 quality threshold and the strictest error-elimination algorithm. A nonparametric unseen species model with Euler transformation was used to estimate lower-bound total TCR beta diversity. TCRdb reprocessed the public reads (quality trimming at Q25 with fastp, clone calling with MiXCR) and kept in-frame beta chains. A single entry per CDR3 protein holds the most common genes and DNA from its merged rows. TCRdb, not the original authors, processed these V and J calls. The sample table contains 890,000 or so distinct CDR3 sequences; only one count was recorded for 62% of them. About a quarter of the sample is taken by the ten largest.

As for this clonotype: Its antigen is unknown. Per-base quality was not reported, and no clone a single base away is much larger than it.

There are 13 amino acids in the CDR3, from cysteine to phenylalanine inclusive. Only the CDR3 region is kept as DNA, spanning 39 bases read in frame from base 1. The germline V gene (reference sequence) supplies CDR1 LGHDT and CDR2 YNNKEL. V loses 6 bases, J loses 15 bases, and the germline ends lie 21 bases apart. This receptor was identified in a man aged 25 to 40 in good health. Sequencing input: blood. This chain joins TRBV3-1 to TRBJ2-1; 5 matching bases give a weak D call of TRBD2. The CDR3 amino acid sequence is: CASRPEGPNVWFF. Read as DNA, the sequence is TGTGCCAGCAGACCCGAGGGCCCCAATGTTTGGTTCTTC.